This T cell receptor (beta chain) was observed in a study of blood T cells in healthy people across ages (dated by TCRdb to the mid-2010s). With regard to the full study: In model experiments, template switching captured roughly one uniquely barcoded TCR beta cDNA molecule for every two T cells. The study measured age-related changes in TCR beta repertoire diversity using deep sequencing normalized with unique cDNA molecular identifiers. The donors were divided into four age groups: young (average approximately 17 years), middle-aged (approximately 42), aged (62) and long-lived (around 80). To avoid experimental bias, donors of different ages were randomly spread across the sequencing lanes. The study analyzed two additional independent replicas of 1 million unique cDNA reads from the same blood draw for two donors, one aged 18 to 29 and one aged 80 or older. Results and caveats for the whole study, not just this receptor: Because the CMV infection status of the donors was unknown, age-related changes in expanded clonotypes may potentially have been confounded. Observed TCR beta diversity correlated strongly with the percentage of naive T cells measured by flow cytometry. Since profiling was done on bulk unsorted PBMCs, naive and antigen-experienced compartments could not be conclusively compared. Compared with the aged group, more naive CD4+ T cells, fewer expanded clones and increased TCR diversity were shown by the long-lived group, suggesting age selection. Observed TCR beta diversity per million T cells fell roughly linearly with age, and a significant reduction was already apparent by age roughly 40. Estimates of total diversity based on one million sequenced T cells were regarded as lower bounds and as underestimates.

The donors were a few dozen Caucasian individuals from Russia, aged 6 to 90 years, who were systemically healthy. Each donor gave around 9.9 milliliters of peripheral blood, collected into EDTA-treated Vacutainer tubes. Ficoll-Paque density-gradient centrifugation was used to isolate PBMCs, with at least 7 million per sample. Trizol reagent was used to extract total RNA from PBMCs, with at least 5 micrograms per sample. For every donor, flow cytometry on a PBMC aliquot measured the percentage of naive CD45RAhigh/CD27high T cells. This clonotype was seen more than once but under ten times. No antigen is known for it. No base-level quality is on record; no much larger clone is a single base apart. Counted from cysteine to phenylalanine, this CDR3 has 14 amino acids. The kept DNA is CDR3 alone, 42 bases in frame from the first base. According to the germline V gene, CDR1 reads MDHEN and CDR2 reads SYDVKM. V drops 10 bases and J drops 0 bases, leaving 10 bases in between.

Receptors were amplified or captured by 5' RACE. Sequencing took place on an Illumina HiSeq 2500. A second PCR of roughly 7 to 11 cycles was performed with a sample-barcoded 5' primer and a J-beta primer mix. A unique molecular identifier was introduced onto each TCR beta cDNA molecule by a template-switch 5' adaptor carrying 12 random nucleotides. Each sample yielded at least 3 million CDR3-containing paired-end reads. All of the RNA was converted into first-strand cDNA using the Mint cDNA synthesis kit, with a TRBC-specific oligonucleotide serving as the primer. Following uracil-DNA glycosylase treatment, all cDNA underwent a first 18-cycle PCR with the universal primers M1SS and BC2_uni_R. The authors processed their data as follows. For normalization, 1 million high-quality reads were randomly selected from each sample, with every read carrying a distinct molecular identifier. Reads with shared molecular identifiers were discarded instead of being binned into consensus sequences. MiTCR, set to a Q25 quality threshold and the strictest error-elimination algorithm, was used for CDR3 identification, clonotype clustering and error correction. A nonparametric unseen species model with Euler transformation was used to estimate a lower bound on total TCR beta diversity. TCRdb redid the processing of the public reads, applying fastp at Q25 and MiXCR, and retained in-frame beta chains. Each record represents a unique CDR3 protein, reported with the most common genes and DNA among its rows. TCRdb's processing, not the authors' own work, is the source of the V and J calls. Counted in this sample were around 1,500,000 distinct CDR3 sequences; roughly 28% of them appeared once. Of the sample, over 7% is held by the ten largest clones.

This chain joins TRBV28 to TRBJ2-6, with no reliable assignment of the D segment. The clonotype comes from a woman aged 25-40 years in good health. Sequencing was done on a sample of blood. DNA sequence: TGTGCCACCCTGTACTCCTCTGGGGCCAACGTCCTGACTTTC. It translates to CATLYSSGANVLTF.